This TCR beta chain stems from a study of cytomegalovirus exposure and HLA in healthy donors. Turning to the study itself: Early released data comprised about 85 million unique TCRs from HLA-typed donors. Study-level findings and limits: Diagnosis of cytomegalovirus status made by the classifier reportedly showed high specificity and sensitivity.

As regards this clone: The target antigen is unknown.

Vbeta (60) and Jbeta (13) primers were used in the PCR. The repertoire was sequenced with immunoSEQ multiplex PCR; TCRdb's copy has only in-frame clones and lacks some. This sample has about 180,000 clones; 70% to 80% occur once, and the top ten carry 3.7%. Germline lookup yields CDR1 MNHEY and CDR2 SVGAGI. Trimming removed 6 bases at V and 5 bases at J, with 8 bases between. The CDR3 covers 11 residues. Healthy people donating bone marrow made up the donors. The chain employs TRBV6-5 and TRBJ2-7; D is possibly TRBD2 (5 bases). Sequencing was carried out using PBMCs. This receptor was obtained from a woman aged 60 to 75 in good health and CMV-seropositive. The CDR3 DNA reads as TGTGCCAGCAGCCTAGCAGACGAGCAGTACTTC. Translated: CASSLADEQYF.